One and the same sample provided the 12 T cell receptor beta chains below, sequenced in a study of cytomegalovirus exposure and HLA in healthy donors. The PCR contained 60 Vbeta and 13 Jbeta primers. The assay was immunoSEQ multiplex PCR, and TCRdb's table has in-frame clones only and misses some. The listing records 150,000 to 200,000 clones. Material for sequencing was PBMCs. The receptor set was obtained from a woman under 30 in good health and CMV-seropositive.

The genes are TRBV7-8 and TRBJ1-1, with D possibly matching TRBD1 (5 bases). Trimming stripped 6 bases from V and 5 bases from J, with 10 bases between. The CDR3 loop spans 12 amino acids. CDR1 is SGHVS and CDR2 is FQNEAQ in the germline V gene. In nucleotides, the CDR3 is TGTGCCAGCAGATTGGGGGGGACTGAAGCTTTCTTT. This encodes CASRLGGTEAFF.

This chain uses TRBV6-5 with TRBJ1-2, with D perhaps matching TRBD1 (5 bases). The length of the CDR3 is 13 residues. Germline CDR1 and CDR2: MNHEY and SVGAGI. Trimming stripped 6 bases from V and 8 bases from J, with 16 bases between. As DNA, the CDR3 is TGTGCCAGCAGATCAGACAGCCGTCGGGGCTACACCTTC. Amino acids: CASRSDSRRGYTF.

The gene calls are TRBV6-4 and TRBJ1-1; D is undetermined. Germline V gives CDR1 MRHNA, CDR2 SNTAGT. V shed 8 bases and J shed 1 base, with 11 bases lying between them. CDR3 size: 13 residues. The CDR3 DNA sequence: TGTGCCAGCGGGCAGAGCCCGAACACTGAAGCTTTCTTT. Translated: CASGQSPNTEAFF.

J is TRBJ2-1 and V is TRBV5-1; 9 bases match TRBD1. The CDR3 is 15 residues long. V was pared by 3 bases and J by 4 bases, with 5 bases of the junction left unmatched. The germline CDR1 and CDR2 sequences are SGHRS and YFSETQ. CDR3 protein: CASSYRGPEYNEQFF. DNA for the CDR3: TGCGCCAGCAGCTACAGGGGGCCGGAATACAATGAGCAGTTCTTC.

The CDR3 sequence is CASSRDRDSTYEQYF. CDR3 nucleotides: TGTGCCAGTAGTCGAGACCGGGACTCAACCTACGAGCAGTACTTC. The chain carries TRBV19 and TRBJ2-7, with D maybe TRBD2 (6 bases). Trimming took off 5 bases at V and 2 bases at J, with 16 bases between the two ends. Germline CDR1 LNHDA, CDR2 SQIVND (reference sequence). There are 15 residues in the CDR3.

This chain links TRBV11-2 with TRBJ2-2; 8 bases are a match to TRBD2. With 5 bases clipped from V and 4 bases from J, the junction kept 6 bases outside the gene matches. The length of the CDR3 is 15 residues. Germline assignment: CDR1 SGHAT and CDR2 FQNNGV. CDR3 sequence reads: CASSLGGGLTGELFF. DNA for the CDR3: TGTGCCAGCAGCCTCGGGGGGGGCCTCACCGGGGAGCTGTTTTTT.

The rearrangement joins TRBV9 to TRBJ2-3, with 7 bases that match TRBD2. The CDR3 contains 16 residues. J lost 4 bases, V lost 6 bases, and 14 bases had no gene match. Germline assignment: CDR1 SGDLS and CDR2 YYNGEE. The CDR3 coding sequence is TGTGCCAGCACCCCGGGGTGGGCGGGGGTTGCAGATACGCAGTATTTT. Protein sequence: CASTPGWAGVADTQYF.

The chain is built from TRBV4-3 and TRBJ2-2; D may be TRBD2 (6 bases). Germline CDR1 is LGHNA and CDR2 is YSLEER. The CDR3 has 15 amino acids. V lost 4 bases to trimming and J lost 0 bases, with 9 bases between them. For the CDR3, the DNA is TGCGCCAGCAGCCGGACGGGGGCGAACACCGGGGAGCTGTTTTTT. Its translation is CASSRTGANTGELFF.

The rearrangement uses TRBV5-4 and TRBJ1-2; weak D call: TRBD1 (6 bases). Trimming shortened V by 3 bases and J by 4 bases, and 10 bases separated the two germline ends. The germline V gene encodes CDR1 SGHNT and CDR2 YYREEE (reference sequence). The CDR3 spans 13 residues. CDR3 in amino acids: CASSSRGAYGYTF. The CDR3, as DNA: TGTGCCAGCAGCTCCCGGGGGGCCTATGGCTACACCTTC.

The genes are TRBV30 and TRBJ1-2; 7 positions match TRBD1. In germline, CDR1 is GTSNPN, CDR2 SVGIG (reference sequence). CDR3 length: 12 amino acids. After removal of 0 bases from V and 12 bases from J, the junction contained 7 bases not matched to a gene. The CDR3 here is CAWSVRRGQNTF. The CDR3 nucleotides are TGTGCCTGGAGTGTAAGGAGGGGGCAGAACACCTTC.

The chain links TRBV4-1 to TRBJ2-7, with TRBD2 identical over 8 bases. There are 14 residues in the CDR3. V lost 5 bases to trimming and J lost 6 bases; unmatched junction nucleotides: 9. CDR1 is MGHRA and CDR2 is YSYEKL in the germline V gene. The CDR3 protein is CASSNREGRGEQYF. The CDR3 DNA sequence: TGCGCCAGCAGCAATCGGGAGGGCCGTGGCGAGCAGTACTTC.

This chain uses TRBV7-2 with TRBJ2-1; 10 nucleotides match TRBD2. J was trimmed by 12 bases and V by 5 bases; bases with no gene match: 13. The CDR3 loop spans 15 amino acids. Germline CDR1 reads SGHTA; CDR2 reads FQGNSA. Here the CDR3 reads CASSLQGLAEIRQFF. The CDR3 region has the DNA TGTGCCAGCAGCCTCCAAGGACTAGCGGAGATAAGGCAGTTCTTC.